The clone carrying this T cell receptor (beta chain) appeared a few times. What it binds is not known. In germline, CDR1 is PRHDT, CDR2 FYEKMQ (reference sequence). V was cut by 5 bases and J by 1 base, with 18 bases left in between. This CDR3 is built from 18 residues. This sample was included in a study of beta chain features in type 1 diabetes. General observations from the study: Insertion counts at VDJ junctions were lower in type 1 diabetes patients, who also showed more deletions there.

Every isolated RNA sample was fully reverse transcribed, so sequencing captured expressed TCRB transcripts. Only in-frame clones appear in the TCRdb table, and some are missing; sequencing was by immunoSEQ multiplex PCR. The repertoire holds 900,000 or so clones, with roughly 16% as singletons. Sequenced: naive CD4+ T cells from blood. The chain recombines TRBV13 with TRBJ2-6; D is possibly TRBD2 (7 bases). This receptor was obtained from a woman aged 18-29 years in good health. The CDR3 DNA follows: TGTGCCAGCAGCCGCCCCGGGGGGCGAGGATCTGGGGCCAACGTCCTGACTTTC. It codes for CASSRPGGRGSGANVLTF. The whole variable domain, remainder taken from reference TRBV13 and TRBJ2-6, is AAGVIQSPRHLIKEKRETATLKCYPIPRHDTVYWYQQGPGQDPQFLISFYEKMQSDKGSIPDRFSAQQFSDYHSELNMSSLELGDSALYFCASSRPGGRGSGANVLTFGAGSRLTVL.